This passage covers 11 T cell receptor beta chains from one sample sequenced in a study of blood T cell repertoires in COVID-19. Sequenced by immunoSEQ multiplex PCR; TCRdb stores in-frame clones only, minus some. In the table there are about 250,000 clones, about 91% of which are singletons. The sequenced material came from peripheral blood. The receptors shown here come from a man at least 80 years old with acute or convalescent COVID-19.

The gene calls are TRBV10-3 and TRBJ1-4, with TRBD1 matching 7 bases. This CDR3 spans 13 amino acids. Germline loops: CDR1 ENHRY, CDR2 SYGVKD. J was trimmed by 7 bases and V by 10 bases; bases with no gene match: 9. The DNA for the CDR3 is TGTGCCACAAGGACAGGCGTAGGTGAAAAACTGTTTTTT. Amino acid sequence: CATRTGVGEKLFF.

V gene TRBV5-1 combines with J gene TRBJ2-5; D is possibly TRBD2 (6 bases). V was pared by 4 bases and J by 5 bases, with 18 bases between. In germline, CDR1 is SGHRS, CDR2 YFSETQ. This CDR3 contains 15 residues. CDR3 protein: CASSQLRGQAETQYF. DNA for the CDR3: TGCGCCAGCAGCCAGCTGCGGGGCCAAGCGGAGACCCAGTACTTC. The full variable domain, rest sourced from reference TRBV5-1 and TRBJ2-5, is KAGVTQTPRYLIKTRGQQVTLSCSPISGHRSVSWYQQTPGQGLQFLFEYFSETQRNKGNFPGRFSGRQFSNSRSEMNVSTLELGDSALYLCASSQLRGQAETQYFGPGTRLLVL.

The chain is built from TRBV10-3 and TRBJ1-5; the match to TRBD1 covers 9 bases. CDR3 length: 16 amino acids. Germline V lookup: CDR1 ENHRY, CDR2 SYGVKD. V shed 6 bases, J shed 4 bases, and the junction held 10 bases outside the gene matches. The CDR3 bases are TGTGCCATCAGCTCACAGGGGGCGGGTTTTAATCAGCCCCAGCATTTT. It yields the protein CAISSQGAGFNQPQHF.

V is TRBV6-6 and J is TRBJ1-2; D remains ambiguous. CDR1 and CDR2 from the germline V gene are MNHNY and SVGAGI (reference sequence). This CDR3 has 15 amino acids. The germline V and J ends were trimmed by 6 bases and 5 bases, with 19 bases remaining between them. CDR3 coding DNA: TGTGCCAGCAGCTCCATTTCAGGTGTTGGGTATGGCTACACCTTC. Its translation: CASSSISGVGYGYTF.

CDR3: CASSNDRVNSPLHF. CDR3 bases: TGTGCCAGTAGTAATGACAGGGTGAATTCACCCCTCCACTTT. The chain uses TRBV19 and TRBJ1-6; TRBD1 aligns across 7 bases. V shed 4 bases and J 7 bases; nucleotides not matched to a gene: 4. The CDR3 extends over 14 amino acids. Germline assignment: CDR1 LNHDA and CDR2 SQIVND (reference sequence).

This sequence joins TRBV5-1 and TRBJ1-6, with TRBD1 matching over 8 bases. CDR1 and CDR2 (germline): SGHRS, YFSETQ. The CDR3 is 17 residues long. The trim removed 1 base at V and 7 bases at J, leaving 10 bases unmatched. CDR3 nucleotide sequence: TGCGCCAGCAGCTTGCTTTTCAGGGGGCGCGTAAATTCACCCCTCCACTTT. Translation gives CASSLLFRGRVNSPLHF.

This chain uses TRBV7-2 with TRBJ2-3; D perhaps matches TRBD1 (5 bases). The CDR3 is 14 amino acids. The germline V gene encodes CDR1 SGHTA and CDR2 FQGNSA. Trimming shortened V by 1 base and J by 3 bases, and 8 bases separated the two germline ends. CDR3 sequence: CASSLDAGTDTQYF. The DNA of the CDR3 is TGTGCCAGCAGCTTAGATGCAGGGACAGATACGCAGTATTTT.

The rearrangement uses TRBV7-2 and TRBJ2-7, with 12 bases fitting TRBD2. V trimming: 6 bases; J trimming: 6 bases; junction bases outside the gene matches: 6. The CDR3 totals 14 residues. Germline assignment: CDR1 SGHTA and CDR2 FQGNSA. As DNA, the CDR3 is TGTGCCAGCAGTCCTAGCGGGGGGGCCTTCGAGCAGTACTTC. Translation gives CASSPSGGAFEQYF.

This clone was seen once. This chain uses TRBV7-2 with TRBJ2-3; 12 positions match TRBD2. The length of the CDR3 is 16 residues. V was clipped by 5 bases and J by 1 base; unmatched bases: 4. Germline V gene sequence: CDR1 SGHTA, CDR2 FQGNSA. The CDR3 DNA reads TGTGCCAGCAGCATACTAGCGGGAGGAGGCACAGATACGCAGTATTTT. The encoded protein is CASSILAGGGTDTQYF.

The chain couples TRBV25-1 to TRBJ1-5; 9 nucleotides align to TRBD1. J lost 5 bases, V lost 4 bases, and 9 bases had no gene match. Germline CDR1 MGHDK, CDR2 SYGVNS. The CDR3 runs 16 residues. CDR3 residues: CASSGGGQGTYQPQHF. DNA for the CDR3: TGTGCCAGCAGTGGGGGAGGACAGGGGACCTATCAGCCCCAGCATTTT.

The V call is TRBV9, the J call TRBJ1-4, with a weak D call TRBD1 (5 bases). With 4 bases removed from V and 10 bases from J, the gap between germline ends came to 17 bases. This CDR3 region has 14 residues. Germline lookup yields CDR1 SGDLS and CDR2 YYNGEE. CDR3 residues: CASSTIPRGGKLFF. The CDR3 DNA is TGTGCCAGCAGCACCATCCCTAGGGGAGGAAAACTGTTTTTT.